This TCR beta chain derives from a study of blood T cell repertoires in COVID-19. Study-wide context: Italy, Spain and the United States were the sources of the convalescent and acute COVID-19 samples. Sources were T cells, B-cell-depleted T cells, or PBMCs; the material itself was cDNA or gDNA.

The CDR3 covers 16 residues. The ends lost 0 bases at V and 0 bases at J; junction bases unmatched: 0. CDR1 is MNHEY, CDR2 SMNVEV, per germline (reference sequence). Original handling: Quantification of nucleated cells was approximated via reference gene primer amplification. Sequencing was performed with immunoSEQ multiplex PCR; in TCRdb, only in-frame clones are kept and a portion is missing. V, J and clone size are those of that table, while D and trimming were read from the DNA. The sample yields some 120,000 clones, around 83% seen once. This TCR was recovered from a man aged 80 or over with active or convalescent COVID-19. What was sequenced was peripheral blood. The V gene is TRBV27, the J gene TRBJ2-3; 10 nucleotides line up with TRBD2. The CDR3 DNA follows: TGTGCCAGCAGTTTATCGACTAGCGGGAGCACAGATACGCAGTATTTT. Amino acid sequence: CASSLSTSGSTDTQYF.